The clone carrying this T cell receptor beta chain came up a few times. Its specificity is not known. The source of the sample is a study of response to subunit inactivated influenza vaccine. MiXCR, applied by TCRdb to the RT-PCR reads, yields one record per CDR3 protein. The sample shows 590,000 or so distinct CDR3 sequences, 12% to 15% of them seen only once. V lost 7 bases and J lost 4, with 19 bases in between. The CDR3 contains 15 residues. Study-level results: Each seasonal influenza vaccination, the authors suggested, recruits few new T cells.

The receptor was isolated from a man between 50 and 59 years old who received an inactivated influenza vaccine. This specimen consisted of PBMCs from blood, obtained 14 to 15 days before vaccination. The genes are TRBV12-3 or TRBV12-4 and TRBJ1-1; D ambiguous. This CDR3 is CASTWGLADGTEAFF. Here the CDR3 DNA reads TGTGCCAGCACCTGGGGTCTGGCGGATGGCACTGAAGCTTTCTTT.